A selection of T cell receptor beta chains follows, all from one sample in a study of blood T cell repertoires in COVID-19. The table came from immunoSEQ multiplex PCR; TCRdb's copy has only in-frame clones and leaves some out. Of around 25,000 clones in the sample, around 72% are singletons; the top ten hold approximately 40%. Sequencing input: peripheral blood. These receptors were taken from a woman aged 80 or older with acute or convalescent COVID-19. The CDR3 runs from the conserved cysteine through the conserved F or W.

TRBV30,CAWTGFGDSPLHF
TRBV7-7,CASSPGGSGETQYF
TRBV19,CASSPALGLAGDRQFF
TRBV5-1,CASSEGRNYGYTF
TRBV15,CATSRDYGTVSYEQYF
TRBV6-2/TRBV6-3,CASSSPRAGANVLTF
TRBV6-2/TRBV6-3,CASSPRTSGRVSDTQYF
TRBV11-2,CASSPPPGTSGAQETQYF
TRBV30,CAWSTGLTSGNTIYF
TRBV25-1,CASSEYRGGTDTQYF
TRBV7-9,CASSLRTGTGPYEQYF
TRBV19,CASTSGRTFEVGKLFF
TRBV7-2,CASSLGLARRYNEQFF
TRBV3-1/TRBV3-2,CASSQYRGGYTF
TRBV5-6,CASSAIRGGAYNEQFF
TRBV7-9,CASTLRKGFANTIYF
TRBV5-1,CASSLGDSGANVLTF
TRBV2,CASSEESRGNSPLHF
TRBV29-1,CSVQRGFNNEQFF
TRBV7-2,CASSFNSYNEQFF
TRBV19,CASSFRGAKDNEQFF
TRBV29-1,CSVVQGPPGNTIYF
TRBV12-5,CASGFRELGQETQYF
TRBV5-1,CASSLGGGSFLDGYTF
TRBV6-5,CATLQGASGANVLTF
TRBV6-6,CASSHYFRGEYSNQPQHF
TRBV4-2,CASSQGVRTSGSYEQYF
TRBV4-1,CASSYLGGRVDGYTF
TRBV3-1/TRBV3-2,CASSPDGGFTDTQYF
TRBV6-5,CASNTGGGVEKLFF
TRBV2,CASSFDRANTEAFF
TRBV5-1,CASSYNYGNTEAFF
TRBV18,CASSQMPGQSDAFF
TRBV7-3,CASSQTGRDNSPLHF
TRBV10-3,CAIRFDRGNSPLHF
TRBV3-1/TRBV3-2,CASSHWSSGGQRDTQYF
TRBV7-6,CASSLEGNEKLFF
TRBV10-1,CARLGGGRANEKLFF
TRBV5-6,CASSRTGEPEQYF
TRBV18,CASRQGLYNEQFF
TRBV4-1,CASSQQAGGSGETQYF
TRBV5-1,CASSSTSGTTGELFF
TRBV7-6,CASSLAVPPSSYEQFF
TRBV5-4,CASSLYGNNQPQHF
TRBV20-1,CSARERGGAFF
TRBV9,CASSVGPGEVYEQYF
TRBV5-1,CASSFFGAEETQYF
TRBV28,CASSLGQGAGQTDTQYF